The 10 T cell receptor beta chains below come from one sample, sequenced in a study of T-cell memory formation after mild COVID-19. MiXCR, applied by TCRdb to the 5' RACE reads, yields one record per CDR3 protein. The sample consists of approximately 250,000 distinct CDR3 sequences, around 15% of them appearing once. The sequencing sample was made of PBMCs or a T cell subset sorted from them (not recorded which). All receptors derive from a man between 18 and 35 years old who had mild COVID-19 (a few samples of this study predate the infection). Cell type and time point are not known.

This clonotype occurred a few times. The chain carries TRBV7-6 and TRBJ2-1, with 8 bases fitting TRBD1. The germline gives CDR1 SGHVS, CDR2 FNYEAQ. The CDR3 is made up of 16 amino acids. Losses at the gene ends were 5 bases for V and 0 bases for J; bases not matched to a gene: 6. CDR3 residues: CASSARQGSSYNEQFF. The CDR3 DNA reads as TGTGCCAGCAGCGCCCGACAGGGGAGCTCCTACAATGAGCAGTTCTTC.

This clonotype was found a few times. The rearrangement links TRBV4-1 to TRBJ1-5; D not certain. Trimming left V 1 base short and J 5 bases short, with 6 bases between. Germline V gene data show CDR1 as MGHRA and CDR2 as YSYEKL. The CDR3 totals 13 residues. This CDR3 is CASSQAGYQPQHF. The CDR3 DNA reads as TGCGCCAGCAGCCAAGCAGGTTATCAGCCCCAGCATTTT.

The genes are TRBV2 and TRBJ1-5; D not certain. This CDR3 is 12 amino acids long. Germline V CDR1 and CDR2: SNHLY, FYNNEI. V was pared by 1 base and J by 15 bases, with 13 bases between. In DNA, the CDR3 is TGTGCCAGCAGTGAAGGGTGGACTAGTGGGCATTTT. The encoded protein is CASSEGWTSGHF.

This clonotype came up a few times. This chain joins TRBV11-1 and TRBJ1-1; D remains unclear. This CDR3 has 13 residues. The V and J ends lost 5 bases and 7 bases respectively, with 14 bases between them. Germline assignment: CDR1 SGHAT and CDR2 FQDESV (reference sequence). Here the CDR3 DNA reads TGTGCCAGCAGCCCTGGACCGGGATTTGAAGCTTTCTTT. Its protein product is CASSPGPGFEAFF.

A remark on this clonotype: Germline is not matched at one junction end, which may reflect a read error. The chain uses TRBV7-7 and TRBJ2-2, with 8 bases that match TRBD1. The CDR3 runs to 16 residues. Germline V lookup: CDR1 SSHAT, CDR2 FNYEAQ (reference sequence). CDR3 loop: CASSSTPGGKAGELFF. DNA of the CDR3: TGTGCTAGCAGCTCAACCCCAGGGGGCAAGGCCGGGGAGCTGTTTTTT.

This clonotype showed up many times. The chain uses TRBV11-1 and TRBJ2-2; 8 bases fit TRBD1. V lost 5 bases, J lost 5 bases, and 7 bases stayed unmatched. Germline V gene data show CDR1 as SGHAT and CDR2 as FQDESV (reference sequence). The CDR3 is 15 residues long. The CDR3 DNA follows: TGTGCCAGCAGCCCTCGGACAGGGAGGACCGGGGAGCTGTTTTTT. This encodes CASSPRTGRTGELFF.

Only a few counts were recorded for this clonotype. The rearrangement links TRBV7-8 to TRBJ1-1; D remains ambiguous. Between the trimmed V and J ends, which lost 1 base and 5 bases, there was a span of 8 bases. In germline, CDR1 is SGHVS, CDR2 FQNEAQ. CDR3 size: 13 residues. The CDR3, as DNA: TGTGCCAGCAGCTTAGTCGGAAGAACTGAAGCTTTCTTT. Translation gives CASSLVGRTEAFF.

This clonotype has a handful of counts. The chain carries TRBV6-4 and TRBJ2-5; a possible D gene is TRBD2 (7 bases). The CDR3 contains 13 residues. The germline V gene has CDR1 MRHNA and CDR2 SNTAGT. Trimming took off 8 bases at V and 4 bases at J, with 14 bases between the two ends. DNA of the CDR3: TGTGCCAGCGGGAGGGGGGGGCGAGAGACCCAGTACTTC. Translating gives CASGRGGRETQYF.

Concerning this clonotype: Given the absence of the conserved phenylalanine or tryptophan at the CDR3 end, a read error is likely. Because the CDR3's place on the DNA is in doubt, the DNA is left out and the CDR3 is given as listed by TCRdb. The chain employs TRBV24-1 and TRBJ2-3; the table's D call TRBD1 went unverified against the DNA. The CDR3 is 8 residues long, ends included. CDR1 is KGHDR and CDR2 is SFDVKD in the germline V gene. The CDR3 protein is CATGGPAQ.

The rearrangement links TRBV9 to TRBJ2-7, with D perhaps matching TRBD2 (6 bases). V shed 0 bases and J shed 0 bases, with 7 bases lying between them. The CDR3 consists of 14 residues. CDR1 SGDLS and CDR2 YYNGEE come from the germline V gene. Here the CDR3 reads CASSVDGSSYEQYF. CDR3 in DNA: TGTGCCAGCAGCGTAGACGGGAGCTCCTACGAGCAGTACTTC.